This T cell receptor (beta chain) was identified during a study of T-cell reconstitution after alpha-beta-depleted transplantation in children. The study's findings and limits: By one year post-transplant, T-cell counts and diversity largely arose from T cells that were newly produced.

In germline, CDR1 is DFQATT, CDR2 SNEGSKA (reference sequence). CDR3 length: 14 amino acids. Deletions cut 2 bases from V and 2 bases from J, with 10 bases between. With respect to this clonotype: What it recognizes is unknown.

Preparation of the TCRbeta library involved a method that used unique molecular identifiers. TCRdb reanalysed the PCR reads using MiXCR and keeps one entry per CDR3 protein. The sample lists around 250,000 distinct CDR3 sequences; about a quarter were seen once. The clonotype originates from a girl aged 2 to 10 with Fanconi anemia, due to receive a stem cell transplant. The sample was PBMCs, taken before TCRalphabeta/CD19-depleted stem cell transplant. J is TRBJ2-1 and V is TRBV20-1; D is ambiguous. CDR3 coding DNA: TGCAGTGCTAGACGGCTAGTAACCTACAATGAGCAGTTCTTC. Translation: CSARRLVTYNEQFF.